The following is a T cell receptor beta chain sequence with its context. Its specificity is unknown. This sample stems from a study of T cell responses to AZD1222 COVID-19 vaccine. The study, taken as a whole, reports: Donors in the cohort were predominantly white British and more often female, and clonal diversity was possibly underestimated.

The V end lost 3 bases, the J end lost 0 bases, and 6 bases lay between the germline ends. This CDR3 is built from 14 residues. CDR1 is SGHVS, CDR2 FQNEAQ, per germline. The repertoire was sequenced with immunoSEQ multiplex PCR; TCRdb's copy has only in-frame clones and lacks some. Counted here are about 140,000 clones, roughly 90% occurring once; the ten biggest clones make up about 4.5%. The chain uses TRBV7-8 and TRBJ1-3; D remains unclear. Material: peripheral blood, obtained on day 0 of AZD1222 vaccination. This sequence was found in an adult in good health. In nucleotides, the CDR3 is TGTGCCAGCAGCTTTCGCCCCTCTGGAAACACCATATATTTT. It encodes CASSFRPSGNTIYF.